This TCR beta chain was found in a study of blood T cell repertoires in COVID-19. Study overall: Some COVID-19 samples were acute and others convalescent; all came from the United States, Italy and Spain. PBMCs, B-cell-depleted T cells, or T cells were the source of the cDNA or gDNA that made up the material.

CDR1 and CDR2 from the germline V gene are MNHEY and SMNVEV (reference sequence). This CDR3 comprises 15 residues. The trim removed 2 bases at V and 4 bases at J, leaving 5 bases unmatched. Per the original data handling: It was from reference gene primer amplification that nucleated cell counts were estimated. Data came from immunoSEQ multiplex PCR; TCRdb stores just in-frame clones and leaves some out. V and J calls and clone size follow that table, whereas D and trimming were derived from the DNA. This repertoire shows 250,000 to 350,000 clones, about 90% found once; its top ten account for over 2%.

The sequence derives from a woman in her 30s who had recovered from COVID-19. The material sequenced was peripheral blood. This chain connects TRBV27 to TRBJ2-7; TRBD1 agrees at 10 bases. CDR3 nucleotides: TGTGCCAGCAGTTTAGACGGGACAGGGGCTTACGAGCAGTACTTC. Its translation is CASSLDGTGAYEQYF.